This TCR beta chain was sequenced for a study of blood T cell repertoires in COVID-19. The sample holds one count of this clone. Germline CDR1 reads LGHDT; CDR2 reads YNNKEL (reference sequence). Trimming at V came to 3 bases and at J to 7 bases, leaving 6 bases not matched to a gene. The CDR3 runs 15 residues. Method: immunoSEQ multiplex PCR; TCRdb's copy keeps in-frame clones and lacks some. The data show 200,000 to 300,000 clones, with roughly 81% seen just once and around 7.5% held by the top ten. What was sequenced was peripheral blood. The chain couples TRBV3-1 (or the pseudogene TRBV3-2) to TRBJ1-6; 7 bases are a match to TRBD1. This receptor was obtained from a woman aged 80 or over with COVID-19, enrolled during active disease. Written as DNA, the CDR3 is TGTGCCAGCAGCCAGAGTGGGACAGAGAATTCACCCCTCCACTTT. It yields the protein CASSQSGTENSPLHF.